These 10 T cell receptor beta chains came from one sample sequenced in a study of neurological immune-mediated disorders. TCRdb reprocessed the 5' RACE reads via MiXCR and lists one record per CDR3 protein. The sample holds approximately 65,000 distinct CDR3 sequences, around 4% seen once. The sequenced sample was PBMCs. The receptors come from a man between 45 and 60 years old with multiple sclerosis.

In its sample, this clonotype was seen a few times. The chain has TRBV5-1 and TRBJ1-1; no reliable D call. Trimming took off 4 bases at V and 0 bases at J, with 13 bases between the two ends. CDR3 length equals 15 residues. Germline CDR1 is SGHRS and CDR2 is YFSETQ. CDR3 coding DNA: TGCGCCAGCAGCCCTCACCTTTTAATGAACACTGAAGCTTTCTTT. Its protein product is CASSPHLLMNTEAFF.

This clonotype was found many times. This chain links TRBV5-1 with TRBJ2-3; D gene unclear. CDR1 is SGHRS, CDR2 YFSETQ, per germline. The CDR3 runs 11 residues. The V gene lost 6 bases and the J gene lost 4 bases, with 6 bases spanning the gap. CDR3 protein: CASTSSDTQYF. The DNA of the CDR3 is TGCGCCAGCACTTCATCAGATACGCAGTATTTT.

This clonotype showed up many times. This chain joins TRBV5-1 and TRBJ2-1; D unresolved. This CDR3 spans 13 amino acids. CDR1 and CDR2 from the germline V gene are SGHRS and YFSETQ. V was cut by 0 bases and J by 8 bases, with 9 bases left in between. This CDR3 is CASSLEGVDEQFF. CDR3 nucleotides: TGCGCCAGCAGCTTGGAAGGCGTTGATGAGCAGTTCTTC.

This clonotype came up many times. This chain connects TRBV4-1 to TRBJ2-2, with D perhaps matching TRBD1 (5 bases). The V gene lost 1 base and the J gene lost 5 bases, with 17 bases spanning the gap. The CDR3 runs 17 residues. Germline values: CDR1 MGHRA, CDR2 YSYEKL. CDR3 bases: TGCGCCAGCAGCCAAGTTTATATAGGGGCTGAGACCGGGGAGCTGTTTTTT. Its protein product is CASSQVYIGAETGELFF.

The sample holds many counts of this clonotype. The chain couples TRBV5-1 to TRBJ2-4; no clear D. Trimming stripped 4 bases from V and 0 bases from J, with 14 bases between. Germline V gene lookup returns CDR1 SGHRS and CDR2 YFSETQ. The CDR3 consists of 16 residues. CDR3 bases: TGCGCCAGCAGCACCGAAGGGTGGGAAGCCAAAAACATTCAGTACTTC. Protein sequence: CASSTEGWEAKNIQYF.

This clonotype appeared many times. The rearrangement links TRBV4-1 to TRBJ2-7; D is unclear. Germline assignment: CDR1 MGHRA and CDR2 YSYEKL. The CDR3 consists of 12 residues. The V end was cut by 3 bases, the J end by 4 bases, with 7 bases between. CDR3 bases: TGCGCCAGCAGCCAGGCTTTGTACGAGCAGTACTTC. Amino acid sequence: CASSQALYEQYF.

In this sample, this clonotype turned up many times. CDR3 in DNA: TGTGCCAGCAGCTTAGTTCAGGGCACAGGGGAGCTGTTTTTT. It specifies CASSLVQGTGELFF. V usage is TRBV7-2 and J usage is TRBJ2-2; D is perhaps TRBD1 (5 bases). The CDR3 contains 14 residues. Trimming left V 1 base short and J 8 bases short, with 11 bases between. From germline, CDR1 is SGHTA and CDR2 FQGNSA.

This clonotype was observed many times. The CDR3, as DNA: TGTGCCAGCAGTTATTTACACCTTGGGGGGGCGCAAGATACGCAGTATTTT. Protein: CASSYLHLGGAQDTQYF. The V gene is TRBV6-6, the J gene TRBJ2-3, with a possible D match to TRBD2 (7 bases). Germline V gene sequence: CDR1 MNHNY, CDR2 SVGAGI (reference sequence). CDR3 size: 17 residues. Trimming pared 3 bases from V and 5 bases from J, leaving 21 bases between.

In its sample, this clonotype was seen many times. The chain joins TRBV4-3 to TRBJ2-1; tentatively, D is TRBD1 (6 bases). CDR3 length equals 16 residues. In germline, CDR1 is LGHNA, CDR2 YSLEER. Trimming removed 0 bases from V and 6 bases from J, with 15 bases in between. The CDR3 is CASSQDLGDTINEQFF. The CDR3 DNA is TGCGCCAGCAGCCAAGATCTAGGGGACACCATCAATGAGCAGTTCTTC.

This clonotype was detected many times. This chain links TRBV18 with TRBJ2-3, with D unclear. Germline V gene sequence: CDR1 KGHSH, CDR2 LQKENI. V lost 1 base, J lost 4 bases, and 9 bases lay in between. This CDR3 contains 14 residues. The CDR3 reads CASSPLELPDTQYF. The CDR3 nucleotides read TGTGCCAGCTCACCACTGGAACTCCCAGATACGCAGTATTTT.